The T cell receptor (beta chain) under discussion was sequenced for a study of metastatic and nonmetastatic thyroid tumors. The wider study: Peripheral blood and tumor or nodule samples from malignant and benign thyroid patients were compared.

Study processing details: In papillary thyroid cancer, a distant-metastasis classifier was built using CDR3 differences across clinicopathological groups. Through MiXCR, TCRdb re-clonotyped the PCR reads. The V and J calls here are based on TCRdb, not the publication. The sample comprises fewer than 40,000 clones, 20% to 25% of which are singletons, and about 3% rests with the top ten. Among the patients, none had received any treatment before thyroid surgery. Germline V gene sequence: CDR1 MNHEY, CDR2 SVGEGT. This CDR3 is 14 amino acids long. V gave up 7 bases and J gave up 5 bases, with 18 bases separating them. This clone has a handful of counts. Its target is not known. General study results and limits: Versus benign nodules, malignant thyroid tumors reportedly had significantly higher TCR beta diversity, in blood and tumor.

This clonotype was sampled from a male donor with papillary thyroid cancer or a benign thyroid nodule (not recorded which). Some clones in this sample may be carry-over from other donors' samples. Specimen: tumor tissue. This chain joins TRBV6-2 or TRBV6-3 and TRBJ2-7; no reliable D call. In nucleotides, the CDR3 is TGTGCCAGCATTCGACCGGCACTCCCCCACGAGCAGTACTTC. This codes for CASIRPALPHEQYF.